The clone carrying this T cell receptor beta chain has just a few counts. Germline-derived CDR1 and CDR2 are SGHRS and YFSETQ. V was shortened by 0 bases and J by 3 bases, with 12 bases between the two germline ends. This CDR3 is built from 15 residues. This sample was taken from a study of blood T cell repertoires in COVID-19. The authors' processing: Amplification from reference gene primers served as the basis for estimated nucleated cell counts. TCRdb's copy holds only in-frame clones and misses some; the assay was immunoSEQ multiplex PCR. V and J calls and clone size are copied from that table; D and trimming were computed from the DNA. The data hold some 52,000 clones, with 86% observed a single time.

The chain uses TRBV5-1 and TRBJ2-5; D may be TRBD1 (5 bases). Material: peripheral blood. The clonotype originates from a human donor in a cohort sampled during active COVID-19. The CDR3 region is CASSLEGRGEETQYF. The CDR3 DNA reads TGCGCCAGCAGCTTGGAAGGTAGGGGCGAAGAGACCCAGTACTTC.